The rows below give T cell receptor beta chains drawn from one sample of a study of T cells in narcolepsy. Method: immunoSEQ multiplex PCR; TCRdb's copy keeps in-frame clones and lacks some. The sample has some 30,000 clones, roughly 87% seen once. Source material: CD45RA- memory CD4+ T cells from PBMCs. The receptors were sampled from a human donor with narcolepsy. The CDR3 runs from the conserved cysteine through the conserved F or W. The D gene is left open where the match is weak. A row's size may be missing; if present it is once, few, many or a size class.

CDR3 protein	CDR3 DNA	J gene	clone size	D gene	V gene
CASSSWTGGNTEAFF	TGCGCCAGCAGCTCATGGACAGGGGGGAACACTGAAGCTTTCTTT	TRBJ1-1	once	TRBD1	TRBV5-1
CSVDWSPSRGGAGDTQYF	TGCAGCGTTGATTGGTCGCCCAGTCGCGGGGGGGCTGGGGATACGCAGTATTTT	TRBJ2-3	.	TRBD2	TRBV29-1
CASSLEGRTTNEKLFF	TGTGCCAGCAGCTTAGAGGGACGGACAACTAATGAAAAACTGTTTTTT	TRBJ1-4	.	.	TRBV5-6
CSVGRGNYGYTF	TGCAGCGTAGGCAGGGGAAACTATGGCTACACCTTC	TRBJ1-2	.	.	TRBV29-1
CASSSGYGARYNQPQHF	TGTGCCAGCAGCTCGGGGTACGGGGCCAGATACAATCAGCCCCAGCATTTT	TRBJ1-5	.	.	TRBV5-6
CASSSLAGSTGELFF	TGTGCCAGCAGCTCACTAGCGGGGAGCACCGGGGAGCTGTTTTTT	TRBJ2-2	.	TRBD2	TRBV5-4
CASSSISGGAYNEQFF	TGTGCCAGCAGCTCCATTTCAGGGGGGGCCTACAATGAGCAGTTCTTC	TRBJ2-1	.	.	TRBV7-8
CASSSRAGQLGGYTF	TGTGCCAGCAGCTCTAGAGCAGGACAGCTTGGCGGCTACACCTTC	TRBJ1-2	.	.	TRBV7-3
CASSLHGPSNEQFF	TGTGCCAGCAGCCTACATGGGCCCAGCAATGAGCAGTTCTTC	TRBJ2-1	.	.	TRBV7-6
CASTPGAGTEAFF	TGCGCCAGCACACCTGGGGCGGGCACTGAAGCTTTCTTT	TRBJ1-1	.	.	TRBV10-2
CASSFVRENTEAFF	TGTGCCAGCAGCTTCGTCAGGGAGAACACTGAAGCTTTCTTT	TRBJ1-1	.	.	TRBV11-2
CASSRGQGIDTQYF	TGTGCCAGTAGTCGCGGACAGGGGATAGATACGCAGTATTTT	TRBJ2-3	.	TRBD1	TRBV19
CASSSRGAQGANVLTF	TGTGCCAGCAGCTCGCGGGGGGCGCAAGGGGCCAACGTCCTGACTTTC	TRBJ2-6	once	TRBD2	TRBV13
CASSSGGLGGYTF	TGTGCCAGCAGCTCCGGGGGCCTAGGAGGCTACACCTTC	TRBJ1-2	once	.	TRBV9
CASSLQNRNTIYF	TGTGCCAGTAGCCTACAGAATAGAAACACCATATATTTT	TRBJ1-3	.	.	TRBV19
CASTGRLNEKLFF	TGTGCCAGTACGGGACGGCTTAATGAAAAACTGTTTTTT	TRBJ1-4	.	.	TRBV19
CASSVGNQPQHF	TGTGCCAGCAGTGTTGGGAATCAGCCCCAGCATTTT	TRBJ1-5	.	.	TRBV6-1
CASSLEVGPPFF	TGTGCCAGCAGCTTAGAGGTCGGTCCCCCTTTCTTT	TRBJ1-1	.	.	TRBV7-2